A single sample gave rise to the 7 T cell receptor beta chains below, sequenced in a study of OX40 agonist ivuxolimab in advanced cancers. Libraries were prepared by immunoSEQ multiplex PCR; TCRdb keeps only in-frame clonotypes and omits some of them. The sample shows 60,000 or so clones, roughly 84% of them seen only once. This specimen was CD4+ or CD8+ T cells sorted from blood, taken in a trial of the OX40 agonist ivuxolimab. The receptors shown here come from an adult with an advanced solid tumor such as melanoma, head and neck, liver or kidney cancer.

V is TRBV5-1 and J is TRBJ1-2, with 7 bases aligning to TRBD1. The CDR3 is 14 residues long. V was pared by 4 bases and J by 2 bases, with 5 bases of the junction left unmatched. CDR1 SGHRS and CDR2 YFSETQ come from the germline V gene. The chain's CDR3 is CASSTVQGNYGYTF. CDR3 bases: TGCGCCAGCAGCACGGTACAGGGGAACTATGGCTACACCTTC. Supplemented by reference TRBV5-1 and TRBJ1-2, the full variable domain reads KAGVTQTPRYLIKTRGQQVTLSCSPISGHRSVSWYQQTPGQGLQFLFEYFSETQRNKGNFPGRFSGRQFSNSRSEMNVSTLELGDSALYLCASSTVQGNYGYTFGSGTRLTVV.

The chain carries TRBV6-5 and TRBJ2-2; D may be TRBD1 or TRBD2 (5 bases each). Trimming stripped 2 bases from V and 3 bases from J, with 13 bases between. Germline V gene sequence: CDR1 MNHEY, CDR2 SVGAGI. The CDR3 runs 16 residues. CDR3 coding DNA: TGTGCCAGCAGTTACGGGGGACCGACCTACACCGGGGAGCTGTTTTTT. It is translated as CASSYGGPTYTGELFF.

The chain joins TRBV12-5 to TRBJ1-1; no clear D gene. The CDR3 is 12 residues long. CDR1 and CDR2 (germline): LGHNT, FRNRAP. The ends were cut back, 8 bases at V and 1 base at J, with 8 bases in the middle. The CDR3 is CASPQPNTEAFF. DNA of the CDR3: TGTGCTAGTCCTCAGCCGAACACTGAAGCTTTCTTT. Full variable domain (remainder filled in from reference TRBV12-5 and TRBJ1-1): DARVTQTPRHKVTEMGQEVTMRCQPILGHNTVFWYRQTMMQGLELLAYFRNRAPLDDSGMPKDRFSAEMPDATLATLKIQPSEPRDSAVYFCASPQPNTEAFFGQGTRLTVV.

This clone was recorded once. The genes are TRBV30 and TRBJ2-7; 11 nucleotides agree with TRBD1. This CDR3 spans 15 amino acids. V trimming: 0 bases; J trimming: 5 bases; junction bases outside the gene matches: 6. The germline V gene has CDR1 GTSNPN and CDR2 SVGIG (reference sequence). Here the CDR3 reads CAWSVGGTGGNEQYF. In DNA, the CDR3 is TGTGCCTGGAGTGTTGGCGGGACAGGGGGTAACGAGCAGTACTTC.

The rearrangement uses TRBV30 and TRBJ2-4; TRBD1 might be the D (5 bases). CDR3 size: 14 residues. CDR1 and CDR2 (germline): GTSNPN, SVGIG (reference sequence). The V and J ends lost 1 base and 0 bases respectively, with 7 bases between them. Written as DNA, the CDR3 is TGTGCCTGGAGTGGACAGCTAGCCAAAAACATTCAGTACTTC. Translation: CAWSGQLAKNIQYF.

This sequence joins TRBV2 and TRBJ2-2, with D perhaps matching TRBD1 or TRBD2 (6 bases each). Germline V lookup: CDR1 SNHLY, CDR2 FYNNEI. This CDR3 has 15 residues. V dropped 2 bases and J dropped 3 bases, with 10 bases sitting between them. CDR3 sequence (DNA): TGTGCCAGCAGTGAACGGGGGCCCTACACCGGGGAGCTGTTTTTT. Amino acids: CASSERGPYTGELFF.

The chain employs TRBV20-1 and TRBJ2-1; 11 positions agree with TRBD2. This CDR3 is 11 amino acids long. With V trimmed by 7 bases and J by 15 bases, 8 bases remained unmatched. CDR1 is DFQATT, CDR2 SNEGSKA, per germline (reference sequence). CDR3 residues: CSGTSGSLAFF. The CDR3 region has the DNA TGCAGTGGAACTAGCGGGAGTCTTGCGTTCTTC.